The rows below give T cell receptor beta chains drawn from one sample of a study of blood T cell repertoires in COVID-19. This table comes from immunoSEQ multiplex PCR, and its TCRdb copy is limited to in-frame clones, with some not included. Among around 160,000 clones listed, around 90% were seen once. The sample consisted of peripheral blood. The receptor source for this set is a man aged 18 to 29 with acute or convalescent COVID-19. The CDR3 runs from the conserved cysteine through the conserved F or W. The order of the fields is V gene, CDR3 length, clone size, J gene, D gene, CDR3 protein, CDR3 DNA. A D gene is named only where the DNA matches it firmly. Rows may omit the clone size; those that give it use once, few, many or a size class.

v_call: TRBV5-1
cdr3_length: 16
clone_size: NA
j_call: TRBJ2-3
d_call: TRBD2
cdr3_aa: CALAPKLAGSTDTQYF
cdr3_nt: TGCGCCCTAGCCCCAAAACTAGCGGGTAGCACAGATACGCAGTATTTT

v_call: TRBV19
cdr3_length: 14
clone_size: NA
j_call: TRBJ1-2
d_call: TRBD1
cdr3_aa: CASSNRTGSYGYTF
cdr3_nt: TGTGCCAGTAGTAATCGGACAGGGAGCTATGGCTACACCTTC

v_call: TRBV7-9
cdr3_length: 14
clone_size: NA
j_call: TRBJ2-1
d_call: NA
cdr3_aa: CASSSGTIYNEQFF
cdr3_nt: TGTGCCAGCAGCTCCGGGACAATTTACAATGAGCAGTTCTTC

v_call: TRBV18
cdr3_length: 19
clone_size: NA
j_call: TRBJ2-2
d_call: NA
cdr3_aa: CASSPLSPVSGSRTGELFF
cdr3_nt: TGTGCCAGCTCACCCCTTTCACCGGTTTCAGGCTCCAGGACCGGGGAGCTGTTTTTT

v_call: TRBV18
cdr3_length: 12
clone_size: NA
j_call: TRBJ1-2
d_call: NA
cdr3_aa: CASSLYQDGYTF
cdr3_nt: TGTGCCAGCTCCCTTTATCAGGATGGCTACACCTTC

v_call: TRBV4-1
cdr3_length: 11
clone_size: once
j_call: TRBJ1-6
d_call: NA
cdr3_aa: CASSDSSPLHF
cdr3_nt: TGCGCCAGCAGCGACAGTTCACCCCTCCACTTT

v_call: TRBV7-6
cdr3_length: 20
clone_size: NA
j_call: TRBJ2-3
d_call: NA
cdr3_aa: CASTRNPTGFSGTNTDTQYF
cdr3_nt: TGTGCCAGCACTCGCAATCCGACCGGGTTTAGCGGAACAAACACAGATACGCAGTATTTT

v_call: TRBV12-5
cdr3_length: 17
clone_size: NA
j_call: TRBJ2-2
d_call: NA
cdr3_aa: CASGLDPTQGLAGELFF
cdr3_nt: TGTGCTAGTGGTTTGGACCCGACCCAGGGATTGGCCGGGGAGCTGTTTTTT

v_call: TRBV5-4
cdr3_length: 14
clone_size: NA
j_call: TRBJ2-7
d_call: NA
cdr3_aa: CASSLSYSTYEQYF
cdr3_nt: TGTGCCAGCAGCTTGTCCTACAGCACCTACGAGCAGTACTTC

v_call: TRBV6-6
cdr3_length: 17
clone_size: NA
j_call: TRBJ2-7
d_call: NA
cdr3_aa: CASSLIDADRTPYEQYF
cdr3_nt: TGTGCCAGCAGTCTTATCGATGCTGACAGGACCCCCTACGAGCAGTACTTC

v_call: TRBV27
cdr3_length: 14
clone_size: once
j_call: TRBJ1-5
d_call: NA
cdr3_aa: CASSWGQGRQPQHF
cdr3_nt: TGTGCCAGCAGTTGGGGGCAGGGAAGACAGCCCCAGCATTTT

v_call: TRBV27
cdr3_length: 18
clone_size: NA
j_call: TRBJ2-3
d_call: NA
cdr3_aa: CASTTMPLLALNTDTQYF
cdr3_nt: TGTGCCAGCACGACTATGCCCCTTCTAGCACTGAACACAGATACGCAGTATTTT

v_call: TRBV7-9
cdr3_length: 16
clone_size: NA
j_call: TRBJ1-2
d_call: TRBD1
cdr3_aa: CASSTSGTASFYGYTF
cdr3_nt: TGTGCCAGCAGCACTAGTGGGACAGCATCCTTCTATGGCTACACCTTC

v_call: TRBV9
cdr3_length: 12
clone_size: NA
j_call: TRBJ2-2
d_call: NA
cdr3_aa: CASTRRSGELFF
cdr3_nt: TGTGCCAGCACCCGGAGGTCCGGGGAGCTGTTTTTT

v_call: TRBV2
cdr3_length: 14
clone_size: NA
j_call: TRBJ1-1
d_call: TRBD1
cdr3_aa: CASRIWDREGEAFF
cdr3_nt: TGTGCCAGCAGGATATGGGACAGGGAGGGAGAAGCTTTCTTT

v_call: TRBV19
cdr3_length: 13
clone_size: few
j_call: TRBJ1-1
d_call: TRBD1
cdr3_aa: CASSMKGATEAFF
cdr3_nt: TGTGCCAGTAGTATGAAGGGGGCCACTGAAGCTTTCTTT

v_call: TRBV19
cdr3_length: 12
clone_size: NA
j_call: TRBJ1-2
d_call: NA
cdr3_aa: CASSIKGGRQTF
cdr3_nt: TGTGCCAGTAGTATTAAAGGGGGTCGGCAAACCTTC

v_call: TRBV19
cdr3_length: 14
clone_size: few
j_call: TRBJ1-1
d_call: NA
cdr3_aa: CASSIGQTNTEAFF
cdr3_nt: TGTGCCAGTAGTATTGGACAGACGAACACTGAAGCTTTCTTT

v_call: TRBV7-9
cdr3_length: 17
clone_size: NA
j_call: TRBJ2-5
d_call: TRBD2
cdr3_aa: CASRPGTSGEGRETQYF
cdr3_nt: TGTGCCAGCAGACCCGGGACTAGCGGGGAGGGGAGAGAGACCCAGTACTTC

v_call: TRBV7-6
cdr3_length: 21
clone_size: NA
j_call: TRBJ2-1
d_call: TRBD2
cdr3_aa: CASSLMASGRATTRRYNEQFF
cdr3_nt: TGTGCCAGCAGCTTAATGGCTAGCGGGAGAGCCACCACCCGACGCTACAATGAGCAGTTCTTC

v_call: TRBV7-9
cdr3_length: 13
clone_size: NA
j_call: TRBJ1-2
d_call: NA
cdr3_aa: CASSLAGGYGYTF
cdr3_nt: TGTGCCAGCAGCTTAGCGGGGGGCTATGGCTACACCTTC

v_call: TRBV30
cdr3_length: 18
clone_size: few
j_call: TRBJ2-2
d_call: TRBD2
cdr3_aa: CAWKVAGGLTADTGELFF
cdr3_nt: TGTGCCTGGAAGGTAGCGGGGGGGCTTACTGCGGACACCGGGGAGCTGTTTTTT

v_call: TRBV7-9
cdr3_length: 15
clone_size: NA
j_call: TRBJ2-2
d_call: TRBD2
cdr3_aa: CASSSSGRAAGELFF
cdr3_nt: TGTGCCAGCAGCTCTAGCGGGAGGGCCGCCGGGGAGCTGTTTTTT

v_call: TRBV5-1
cdr3_length: 16
clone_size: NA
j_call: TRBJ2-7
d_call: TRBD2
cdr3_aa: CASRGLAGESTYEQYF
cdr3_nt: TGCGCCAGCAGAGGGCTAGCGGGAGAATCGACCTACGAGCAGTACTTC

v_call: TRBV30
cdr3_length: 13
clone_size: NA
j_call: TRBJ2-1
d_call: TRBD2
cdr3_aa: CAWSVRGGNEQFF
cdr3_nt: TGTGCCTGGAGTGTACGGGGGGGCAATGAGCAGTTCTTC

v_call: TRBV12-3/TRBV12-4
cdr3_length: 13
clone_size: NA
j_call: TRBJ2-1
d_call: TRBD1
cdr3_aa: CASSRQGAGEQFF
cdr3_nt: TGTGCCAGCAGCCGACAGGGGGCCGGTGAGCAGTTCTTC

v_call: TRBV5-6
cdr3_length: 15
clone_size: NA
j_call: TRBJ2-7
d_call: TRBD1
cdr3_aa: CASILYGTGVYEQYF
cdr3_nt: TGTGCCAGCATCCTCTACGGGACAGGAGTATACGAGCAGTACTTC

v_call: TRBV20-1
cdr3_length: 11
clone_size: NA
j_call: TRBJ1-4
d_call: NA
cdr3_aa: CSARGGGPLIF
cdr3_nt: TGCAGTGCTAGAGGGGGGGGACCCTTGATTTTT

v_call: TRBV5-4
cdr3_length: 16
clone_size: NA
j_call: TRBJ2-2
d_call: TRBD1
cdr3_aa: CASSFPGTGNTGELFF
cdr3_nt: TGTGCCAGCAGCTTCCCTGGGACAGGGAACACCGGGGAGCTGTTTTTT

v_call: TRBV27
cdr3_length: 15
clone_size: NA
j_call: TRBJ1-4
d_call: NA
cdr3_aa: CASSLTAGVGEKLFF
cdr3_nt: TGTGCCAGCAGTTTAACTGCAGGGGTTGGTGAAAAACTGTTTTTT

v_call: TRBV19
cdr3_length: 14
clone_size: NA
j_call: TRBJ2-3
d_call: NA
cdr3_aa: CASSISPFGDTQYF
cdr3_nt: TGTGCCAGTAGTATTAGTCCATTCGGGGATACGCAGTATTTT

v_call: TRBV27
cdr3_length: 15
clone_size: NA
j_call: TRBJ1-1
d_call: NA
cdr3_aa: CASSFSPGLGTEAFF
cdr3_nt: TGTGCCAGCAGTTTCTCTCCAGGGTTAGGCACTGAAGCTTTCTTT

v_call: TRBV4-1
cdr3_length: 14
clone_size: NA
j_call: TRBJ1-5
d_call: NA
cdr3_aa: CASSQAGNNQPQHF
cdr3_nt: TGCGCCAGCAGCCAAGCGGGGAATAATCAGCCCCAGCATTTT

v_call: TRBV19
cdr3_length: 16
clone_size: NA
j_call: TRBJ1-1
d_call: TRBD1
cdr3_aa: CASSGGQGANWAEAFF
cdr3_nt: TGTGCCAGTAGTGGGGGACAGGGGGCGAATTGGGCTGAAGCTTTCTTT

v_call: TRBV20-1
cdr3_length: 17
clone_size: NA
j_call: TRBJ2-1
d_call: TRBD2
cdr3_aa: CSASELAGVLRVNEQFF
cdr3_nt: TGCAGTGCTAGTGAGCTAGCGGGAGTTTTAAGGGTCAATGAGCAGTTCTTC

v_call: TRBV9
cdr3_length: 13
clone_size: NA
j_call: TRBJ2-3
d_call: NA
cdr3_aa: CASSVYRADTQYF
cdr3_nt: TGTGCCAGCAGCGTCTACAGGGCAGATACGCAGTATTTT

v_call: TRBV12-5
cdr3_length: 13
clone_size: NA
j_call: TRBJ2-3
d_call: NA
cdr3_aa: CASLQGNTDTQYF
cdr3_nt: TGTGCTAGTCTGCAGGGGAACACAGATACGCAGTATTTT

v_call: TRBV3-1/TRBV3-2
cdr3_length: 18
clone_size: NA
j_call: TRBJ1-3
d_call: TRBD1
cdr3_aa: CASRDRYERGGNGNTIYF
cdr3_nt: TGTGCCAGCAGGGATCGTTACGAGAGAGGGGGCAATGGAAACACCATATATTTT

v_call: TRBV29-1
cdr3_length: 13
clone_size: NA
j_call: TRBJ1-5
d_call: TRBD1
cdr3_aa: CSAQGDSNQPQHF
cdr3_nt: TGCAGCGCCCAGGGGGATAGCAATCAGCCCCAGCATTTT

v_call: TRBV1
cdr3_length: 15
clone_size: NA
j_call: TRBJ1-1
d_call: NA
cdr3_aa: CTSSYRRNMNTEAFF
cdr3_nt: TGCACCAGCAGCTACAGACGGAACATGAACACTGAAGCTTTCTTT

v_call: TRBV6-5
cdr3_length: 15
clone_size: NA
j_call: TRBJ2-7
d_call: NA
cdr3_aa: CASSLAGTLSYEQYF
cdr3_nt: TGTGCCAGCAGTTTGGCGGGAACCCTCTCCTACGAGCAGTACTTC

v_call: TRBV11-2
cdr3_length: 16
clone_size: NA
j_call: TRBJ1-4
d_call: NA
cdr3_aa: CASSAPPRAHNEKLFF
cdr3_nt: TGTGCCAGCAGCGCTCCCCCCAGGGCCCATAATGAAAAACTGTTTTTT

v_call: TRBV7-6
cdr3_length: 15
clone_size: NA
j_call: TRBJ2-1
d_call: NA
cdr3_aa: CASSLGGGEYNEQFF
cdr3_nt: TGTGCCAGCAGCTTAGGGGGCGGAGAGTACAATGAGCAGTTCTTC

v_call: TRBV30
cdr3_length: 13
clone_size: NA
j_call: TRBJ1-4
d_call: TRBD1
cdr3_aa: CAWGQGPNEKLFF
cdr3_nt: TGTGCCTGGGGACAGGGCCCCAATGAAAAACTGTTTTTT

v_call: TRBV15
cdr3_length: 16
clone_size: NA
j_call: TRBJ2-5
d_call: TRBD2
cdr3_aa: CATSRAGTMGSETQYF
cdr3_nt: TGTGCCACCAGCAGAGCTGGGACTATGGGGTCAGAGACCCAGTACTTC

v_call: TRBV18
cdr3_length: 15
clone_size: NA
j_call: TRBJ2-3
d_call: NA
cdr3_aa: CASSPTTGGTDTQYF
cdr3_nt: TGTGCCAGCTCACCGACCACGGGGGGCACAGATACGCAGTATTTT

v_call: TRBV2
cdr3_length: 15
clone_size: few
j_call: TRBJ2-1
d_call: NA
cdr3_aa: CASSSRVLSYNEQFF
cdr3_nt: TGTGCCAGCAGTTCCCGGGTCCTCTCCTACAATGAGCAGTTCTTC

v_call: TRBV5-6
cdr3_length: 13
clone_size: NA
j_call: TRBJ2-3
d_call: TRBD1
cdr3_aa: CASRPGGIDTQYF
cdr3_nt: TGTGCCAGCAGACCAGGGGGCATAGATACGCAGTATTTT

v_call: TRBV28
cdr3_length: 16
clone_size: NA
j_call: TRBJ2-3
d_call: TRBD1
cdr3_aa: CASSSPGTGIADTQYF
cdr3_nt: TGTGCCAGCAGTTCTCCCGGGACAGGGATCGCAGATACGCAGTATTTT

v_call: TRBV5-1
cdr3_length: 13
clone_size: NA
j_call: TRBJ1-1
d_call: NA
cdr3_aa: CASSFGENTEAFF
cdr3_nt: TGCGCCAGCAGCTTCGGGGAGAACACTGAAGCTTTCTTT

v_call: TRBV29-1
cdr3_length: 12
clone_size: NA
j_call: TRBJ1-1
d_call: TRBD1
cdr3_aa: CSVVDRGTEAFF
cdr3_nt: TGCAGCGTTGTGGACAGGGGCACTGAAGCTTTCTTT

v_call: TRBV5-1
cdr3_length: 13
clone_size: NA
j_call: TRBJ1-2
d_call: TRBD1
cdr3_aa: CASSTTGDQGYTF
cdr3_nt: TGCGCCAGCAGCACCACAGGGGATCAAGGCTACACCTTC

v_call: TRBV5-4
cdr3_length: 18
clone_size: NA
j_call: TRBJ2-3
d_call: NA
cdr3_aa: CASSLVHVGRVSTDTQYF
cdr3_nt: TGTGCCAGCAGCTTGGTTCATGTAGGGCGGGTTAGCACAGATACGCAGTATTTT

v_call: TRBV5-1
cdr3_length: 17
clone_size: NA
j_call: TRBJ2-3
d_call: NA
cdr3_aa: CASSSRPGGLSTDTQYF
cdr3_nt: TGCGCCAGCAGCTCACGCCCGGGGGGCCTTAGCACAGATACGCAGTATTTT

v_call: TRBV14
cdr3_length: 15
clone_size: NA
j_call: TRBJ2-7
d_call: TRBD1
cdr3_aa: CASSHSGGEKNEQYF
cdr3_nt: TGTGCCAGCAGCCATTCAGGGGGCGAGAAGAACGAGCAGTACTTC

v_call: TRBV2
cdr3_length: 17
clone_size: NA
j_call: TRBJ1-5
d_call: NA
cdr3_aa: CASSESVAAPGKQPQHF
cdr3_nt: TGTGCCAGCAGTGAATCGGTGGCAGCGCCGGGGAAGCAGCCCCAGCATTTT

v_call: TRBV30
cdr3_length: 17
clone_size: NA
j_call: TRBJ2-7
d_call: TRBD1
cdr3_aa: CAWSQRSFRDRGHEQYF
cdr3_nt: TGTGCCTGGAGTCAGAGGTCCTTCCGGGACAGGGGCCACGAGCAGTACTTC

v_call: TRBV7-9
cdr3_length: 12
clone_size: NA
j_call: TRBJ2-3
d_call: NA
cdr3_aa: CASSPQPDTQYF
cdr3_nt: TGTGCCAGCAGCCCACAACCAGATACGCAGTATTTT

v_call: TRBV6-6
cdr3_length: 13
clone_size: NA
j_call: TRBJ1-3
d_call: NA
cdr3_aa: CATIRTTGNTIYF
cdr3_nt: TGTGCCACCATCCGAACGACCGGGAACACCATATATTTT